This entry features one T cell receptor beta chain sequence. Its cognate antigen is unknown. Clones were sequenced by immunoSEQ multiplex PCR, and TCRdb holds only the in-frame ones, with some missing. The sample yields some 91,000 clones, about 90% seen once. The source of the sample is a study of OX40 agonist ivuxolimab in advanced cancers. Broader study findings: The expanded peripheral T cells' antigen specificity was not determined. There were, on average, more expanded clones in CD8+ T cells than in CD4+.

V was trimmed by 1 base and J by 4 bases, leaving 8 bases between them. Germline V gene sequence: CDR1 LNHDA, CDR2 SQIVND (reference sequence). The CDR3 has 14 residues. This TCR came from an adult with an advanced solid tumor such as melanoma, head and neck, liver or kidney cancer. J is TRBJ1-3 and V is TRBV19; D gene uncertain. The specimen was CD4+ or CD8+ T cells sorted from blood, collected in a trial of the OX40 agonist ivuxolimab. The CDR3 sequence: CASSIAQDGNTIYF. DNA of the CDR3: TGTGCCAGTAGTATAGCGCAGGACGGAAACACCATATATTTT.